The rows below give T cell receptor beta chains drawn from one sample of a study of shared clonotypes between healthy human individuals. Some clones are missing from TCRdb's copy, which holds only in-frame ones; the method was immunoSEQ multiplex PCR. The sample consists of about a million clones, approximately 72% of them appearing once. Sample: memory CD4+ T cells sorted from blood. The receptors originated from a man aged 18 to 30 in good health. CDR3s include the opening cysteine and the closing phenylalanine or tryptophan. D genes are given only for firm matches. Size values are once, few and many counts, or a class for expanded clones, and some rows have none.

V gene	D gene	clone size	J gene	CDR3 protein	CDR3 DNA
TRBV11-2	TRBD2	NA	TRBJ2-1	CASSSDLASGRLYNEQFF	TGTGCCAGCAGCTCCGACTTGGCTAGCGGGAGACTTTACAATGAGCAGTTCTTC
TRBV5-6	NA	NA	TRBJ1-1	CASRYGHITEAFF	TGTGCCAGCAGATATGGACATATCACTGAAGCTTTCTTT
TRBV11-2	TRBD1	NA	TRBJ2-2	CASSLGTTGAGELFF	TGTGCCAGCAGCTTGGGCACGACAGGGGCCGGGGAGCTGTTTTTT
TRBV29-1	NA	once	TRBJ2-2	CSVDWTNTGELFF	TGCAGCGTTGATTGGACTAACACCGGGGAGCTGTTTTTT
TRBV27	NA	NA	TRBJ1-5	CASSLKPGQGNQPQHF	TGTGCCAGCAGTTTGAAACCGGGGCAGGGGAATCAGCCCCAGCATTTT
TRBV5-1	TRBD2	few	TRBJ2-7	CASSKTSTLTYEQYF	TGCGCCAGCAGCAAGACTAGCACTCTTACCTACGAGCAGTACTTC
TRBV10-3	NA	NA	TRBJ2-3	CAIRKGDTQYF	TGTGCCATCAGGAAAGGGGATACGCAGTATTTT
TRBV7-2	NA	NA	TRBJ1-6	CASSLDAGFGNSPLHF	TGTGCCAGCAGCTTAGACGCGGGATTCGGTAATTCACCCCTCCACTTT
TRBV11-2	NA	NA	TRBJ1-4	CASSFTGTTNEKLFF	TGTGCCAGCAGCTTTACAGGGACAACTAATGAAAAACTGTTTTTT
TRBV7-9	NA	NA	TRBJ2-5	CASSLRLQSQETQYF	TGTGCCAGCAGCTTAAGATTACAGTCCCAAGAGACCCAGTACTTC
TRBV2	NA	NA	TRBJ2-7	CASRETPYEQYF	TGTGCCAGCCGGGAAACTCCCTACGAGCAGTACTTC
TRBV15	NA	NA	TRBJ2-3	CATSRDSTDTQYF	TGTGCCACCAGCAGAGATAGCACAGATACGCAGTATTTT
TRBV10-1	NA	NA	TRBJ2-7	CASSEAMDYEQYF	TGCGCCAGCAGTGAGGCCATGGACTACGAGCAGTACTTC
TRBV7-2	NA	NA	TRBJ1-1	CASSWGGQKGTEAFF	TGTGCCAGCAGCTGGGGAGGACAGAAAGGTACTGAAGCTTTCTTT
TRBV5-6	NA	NA	TRBJ1-5	CASTGWGGINQPQHF	TGTGCCAGCACCGGCTGGGGAGGGATCAATCAGCCCCAGCATTTT
TRBV30	TRBD1	NA	TRBJ2-5	CAWSRQGPQETQYF	TGTGCCTGGAGTCGACAGGGGCCGCAAGAGACCCAGTACTTC
TRBV27	NA	few	TRBJ2-3	CASGRPNRGAKDTQYF	TGTGCCAGCGGACGCCCTAACCGGGGGGCGAAGGATACGCAGTATTTT
TRBV5-1	NA	NA	TRBJ2-7	CASGPGDERYEQYF	TGCGCCAGCGGCCCTGGGGACGAGAGGTACGAGCAGTACTTC
TRBV11-2	NA	once	TRBJ2-3	CASSLVPDTQYF	TGTGCCAGCAGCTTAGTACCGGATACGCAGTATTTT
TRBV7-2	NA	NA	TRBJ2-1	CASSLSVGSSYNEQFF	TGTGCCAGCAGCTTATCGGTCGGGTCTTCCTACAATGAGCAGTTCTTC
TRBV7-2	TRBD2	NA	TRBJ2-5	CASSLGTGLAEETQYF	TGTGCCAGCAGCTTAGGAACCGGGCTAGCGGAAGAGACCCAGTACTTC
TRBV7-6	NA	NA	TRBJ2-7	CASSLMGRALSYEQYF	TGTGCCAGCAGCTTAATGGGCAGGGCGCTTTCCTACGAGCAGTACTTC
TRBV7-8	TRBD1	NA	TRBJ2-7	CASSSPRDRVYEQYF	TGTGCCAGCAGCTCACCCCGGGACAGGGTATACGAGCAGTACTTC
TRBV4-1	TRBD1	few	TRBJ1-6	CASSQTTGGGSSYNSPLHF	TGCGCCAGCAGCCAGACCACAGGGGGCGGCAGCTCCTATAATTCACCCCTCCACTTT
TRBV9	TRBD1	once	TRBJ2-5	CASSAWTGGGVQETQYF	TGTGCCAGCAGCGCTTGGACAGGGGGCGGGGTTCAAGAGACCCAGTACTTC
TRBV30	NA	once	TRBJ1-2	CAWSDSLYGYTF	TGTGCCTGGAGTGACAGTTTGTATGGCTACACCTTC
TRBV6-6	TRBD2	NA	TRBJ2-3	CASSYRLATDTQYF	TGTGCCAGCAGTTACCGACTAGCCACAGATACGCAGTATTTT
TRBV7-2	NA	NA	TRBJ1-2	CASSRKSGDYGYTF	TGTGCCAGCAGCCGAAAGTCGGGGGACTATGGCTACACCTTC
TRBV15	NA	NA	TRBJ2-7	CATSNTGYEQYF	TGTGCCACCAGCAACACAGGCTACGAGCAGTACTTC